This TCR beta chain was sequenced during a study of CD8+CD57+ T cells in acquired aplastic anemia. Study-level findings and limits: Both patients and controls carried the same twenty-nine CD8+ CDR3 sequences.

Of note for this clonotype: Antigen specificity is unknown.

Genomic DNA constituted the template upon which TCR beta VDJ and CDR3 profiling was performed. TCRdb reanalysed the reads using MiXCR and keeps one entry per CDR3 protein. The sample has roughly 130,000 distinct CDR3 sequences; around 50% are singletons. Germline-derived CDR1 and CDR2 are SGDLS and YYNGEE. The CDR3 extends over 11 amino acids. V lost 3 bases and J 8 bases, leaving 5 bases between the germline ends. The receptor's source is a human donor in good health, serving as a control. Sample: sorted CD4+, CD8+, or CD8+CD57+ T cells (not recorded which) from PBMCs. The J gene is TRBJ1-4, the V gene TRBV9; D not certain. The CDR3: CASSGPEKLFF. The CDR3 nucleotides read TGTGCCAGCAGCGGGCCAGAAAAACTGTTTTTT.